This TCR beta chain emerged from a study of OX40 agonist ivuxolimab in advanced cancers. Clones were read by immunoSEQ multiplex PCR, and TCRdb kept only the in-frame ones, dropping some. The sample shows about 60,000 clones, around nine tenths of them seen only once. The junction had 4 bases not matched to a gene; V was cut back by 6 bases and J by 1 base. CDR3 length: 14 residues. CDR1 and CDR2 (germline): MNHEY, SMNVEV (reference sequence). Sample: CD4+ or CD8+ T cells sorted from blood, taken in a trial of the OX40 agonist ivuxolimab. The clonotype originates from an adult with an advanced solid tumor such as melanoma, head and neck, liver or kidney cancer. V usage is TRBV27 and J usage is TRBJ1-1, with TRBD1 matching over 8 bases. Here the CDR3 reads CASRTGAKNTEAFF. The CDR3 DNA reads TGTGCCAGCAGGACAGGGGCCAAGAACACTGAAGCTTTCTTT.